The next 4 T cell receptor beta chains were all read from a single sample in a study of shared clonotypes between healthy human individuals. TCRdb's table, derived via immunoSEQ multiplex PCR, lists solely in-frame clones and lacks some. This sample has 550,000 to 700,000 clones, with 55% to 85% found just once. The sample comprised memory CD4+ T cells sorted from blood. The subset: CD45RA-negative fraction. These receptors were taken from a woman between 25 and 40 years old in good health.

The chain combines TRBV28 with TRBJ2-3; TRBD2 matches at 10 bases. Germline CDR1 MDHEN, CDR2 SYDVKM. Losses at the gene ends were 3 bases for V and 5 bases for J; bases not matched to a gene: 8. The CDR3 is 16 residues long. Here the CDR3 DNA reads TGTGCCAGCAGTTTCTCTAGCGGGAGACTCGTAGATACGCAGTATTTT. Amino acids: CASSFSSGRLVDTQYF. Looking up the rest from reference TRBV28 and TRBJ2-3 gives the full variable domain: DVKVTQSSRYLVKRTGEKVFLECVQDMDHENMFWYRQDPGLGLRLIYFSYDVKMKEKGDIPEGYSVSREKKERFSLILESASTNQTSMYLCASSFSSGRLVDTQYFGPGTRLTVL.

This clone was seen a few times. This chain joins TRBV6-5 and TRBJ2-1; 9 nucleotides agree with TRBD2. Unmatched junction bases numbered 3, after V lost 2 bases and J lost 4 bases. Germline CDR1 is MNHEY and CDR2 is SVGAGI. This CDR3 spans 15 amino acids. CDR3 sequence (DNA): TGTGCCAGCAGTTACACTAGCGGGTTTTACAATGAGCAGTTCTTC. Its translation is CASSYTSGFYNEQFF.

V is TRBV5-5 and J is TRBJ2-1; 7 positions match TRBD2. The CDR3 covers 14 residues. V trimming: 3 bases; J trimming: 6 bases; junction bases outside the gene matches: 6. Germline V gives CDR1 SGHKS, CDR2 YYEKEE (reference sequence). CDR3 coding DNA: TGTGCCAGCAGCTCTCACTCTAGCGGCAATGAGCAGTTCTTC. Amino acids: CASSSHSSGNEQFF. The full variable domain, completed using reference TRBV5-5 and TRBJ2-1, is DAGVTQSPTHLIKTRGQQVTLRCSPISGHKSVSWYQQVLGQGPQFIFQYYEKEERGRGNFPDRFSARQFPNYSSELNVNALLLGDSALYLCASSSHSSGNEQFFGPGTRLTVL.

The rearrangement uses TRBV29-1 and TRBJ1-2; 7 bases match TRBD1. Germline CDR1 and CDR2: SQVTM and ANQGSEA. Trimming at V came to 3 bases and at J to 7 bases, leaving 8 bases not matched to a gene. The CDR3 extends over 13 amino acids. This CDR3 is CSVDGDRGFGYTF. The CDR3 DNA reads as TGCAGCGTTGACGGGGACAGAGGTTTTGGCTACACCTTC.